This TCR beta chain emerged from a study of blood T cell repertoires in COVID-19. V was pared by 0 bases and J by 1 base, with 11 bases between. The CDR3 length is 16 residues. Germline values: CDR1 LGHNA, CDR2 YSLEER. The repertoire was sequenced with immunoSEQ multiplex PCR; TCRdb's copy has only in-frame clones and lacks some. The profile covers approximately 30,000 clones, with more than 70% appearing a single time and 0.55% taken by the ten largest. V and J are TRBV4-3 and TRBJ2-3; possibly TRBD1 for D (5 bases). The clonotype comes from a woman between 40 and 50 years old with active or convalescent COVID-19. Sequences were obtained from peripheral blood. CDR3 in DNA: TGCGCCAGCAGCCAAGAGGCAGGGTGGGGCACAGATACGCAGTATTTT. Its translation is CASSQEAGWGTDTQYF.